The clone carrying this T cell receptor beta chain was observed a handful of times. Germline V gene lookup returns CDR1 SQVTM and CDR2 ANQGSEA. The CDR3 totals 16 residues. Trimming removed 4 bases from V and 1 base from J, with 16 bases in between. This record belongs to a study of patients and donors after allogeneic stem cell transplantation. Via MiXCR, TCRdb re-called the RT-PCR reads, giving one row per CDR3 protein. The table includes 150,000 to 200,000 distinct CDR3 sequences, 25% to 35% detected once. Sample: blood, either unsorted or a sorted T cell fraction (not recorded which). This sequence originates from a human donor who was either an allogeneic HSCT recipient or a stem cell or donor lymphocyte infusion donor (not recorded which). It is not recorded whose cells these are; they may come from a transplant donor. The chain carries TRBV29-1 and TRBJ2-2, with a weak D call TRBD1 (6 bases). CDR3: CSVVVWGRGNTGELFF. In DNA, the CDR3 is TGCAGCGTTGTCGTATGGGGGCGCGGGAACACCGGGGAGCTGTTTTTT.